This TCR beta chain was found in a study of blood T cell repertoires in COVID-19. This CDR3 has 15 residues. Germline CDR1 is SGHNT and CDR2 is YYREEE (reference sequence). V was clipped by 3 bases and J by 5 bases; unmatched bases: 6. Some clones are missing from TCRdb's copy, which holds only in-frame ones; the method was immunoSEQ multiplex PCR. The sample holds approximately 170,000 clones; approximately 84% are singletons and the top ten take under 8.5%. What was sequenced was peripheral blood. The sequence derives from a man aged 35-49 years who had recovered from COVID-19. This chain connects TRBV5-4 to TRBJ2-5; 11 bases align to TRBD2. CDR3 region: CASSWGTSGLETQYF. DNA of the CDR3: TGTGCCAGCAGCTGGGGGACTAGCGGCTTGGAGACCCAGTACTTC.